This TCR beta chain came from a study of neurological immune-mediated disorders. The CDR3 sequence is 14 residues long. Trimming cost V 5 bases and J 8 bases, with 15 bases left between them. CDR1 is MNHEY, CDR2 SVGAGI, per germline. The time point here: longitudinal time-point 1 (baseline). From the 5' RACE reads, TCRdb called clonotypes with MiXCR, one entry per CDR3 protein. Altogether tens of thousands of distinct CDR3 sequences are present, about 9.4% being singletons, with the ten largest covering approximately 9.5%. This clonotype was found many times. Sequencing was carried out using PBMCs. The receptor comes from a man aged 25 to 45 in good health. The chain carries TRBV6-5 and TRBJ1-4, with D possibly matching TRBD1 (5 bases). Here the CDR3 reads CASSLLGRGEKLFF. Here the CDR3 DNA reads TGTGCCAGCAGTCTCTTGGGACGGGGAGAAAAACTGTTTTTT.